A selection of T cell receptor beta chains follows, all from one sample in a study of blood T cell repertoires in COVID-19. TCRdb's table, derived via immunoSEQ multiplex PCR, lists solely in-frame clones and lacks some. The sample yields more than 200,000 clones, 80% to 90% seen once. The sequencing input was peripheral blood. The receptors were sampled from a man aged 55-75 years with acute or convalescent COVID-19. Each CDR3 is given with its conserved first and last residue. Fields, in order: V gene, J gene, CDR3 protein.

>TRBV18|TRBJ2-3
CASSQATSVPDTQYF
>TRBV7-3|TRBJ1-1
CASSLHSGTGGLTEAFF
>TRBV27|TRBJ2-3
CASSLYSGRGGWTDTQYF
>TRBV3-1/TRBV3-2|TRBJ1-2
CASSQGDRVNYGYTF
>TRBV10-3|TRBJ2-7
CAISGQGSEQYF
>TRBV29-1|TRBJ2-3
CSVEDPQILAGGPYTQYF
>TRBV28|TRBJ2-7
CASSTIGTSGGEQYF
>TRBV2|TRBJ2-5
CASSEEGGETQYF
>TRBV28|TRBJ1-5
CASSRYVSNQPQHF
>TRBV4-2|TRBJ1-2
CASSWWTGVRGYTF
>TRBV5-1|TRBJ2-1
CASSLESPNEQFF
>TRBV7-2|TRBJ1-3
CASSKRRGGGNTIYF
>TRBV10-3|TRBJ2-7
CATEQDGYEQYF
>TRBV5-4|TRBJ2-1
CASSPSSRAPHNEQFF
>TRBV5-1|TRBJ2-5
CASSLFWGGETQYF
>TRBV28|TRBJ2-2
CASILGGSNTGELFF
>TRBV6-4|TRBJ2-1
CASSGVAGGPTNEQFF
>TRBV28|TRBJ1-2
CASSVGPGLNIYGYTF
>TRBV5-1|TRBJ1-2
CASSLTVNYGYTF
>TRBV10-3|TRBJ1-2
CAISDGQGGGYTF
>TRBV6-5|TRBJ2-7
CASSYGQGRHNEQYF
>TRBV19|TRBJ1-6
CASSEGQGRTPLHF
>TRBV7-9|TRBJ1-1
CASRTGTGNTEAFF
>TRBV7-2|TRBJ2-3
CASSRRGSGGRGGDTQYF
>TRBV7-9|TRBJ2-7
CASSPAGQGYEQYF
>TRBV4-1|TRBJ1-6
CASSLGTSSYNSPLHF
>TRBV24-1|TRBJ2-3
CATKVTGDTDTQYF
>TRBV28|TRBJ2-7
CASSPYGTGRPYEQYF
>TRBV27|TRBJ2-7
CASRWGGPPYEQYF
>TRBV18|TRBJ2-7
CASSPEVGQFYEQYF
>TRBV29-1|TRBJ2-1
CSVARHRGGYNEQFF